One sample yielded the 4 T cell receptor beta chains listed below, sequenced in a study of OX40 agonist ivuxolimab in advanced cancers. Profiling relied on immunoSEQ multiplex PCR, and the TCRdb table lists in-frame clones only, not all of them. The sample shows roughly 20,000 clones, about 83% of them seen only once. Here the sequenced sample was CD4+ or CD8+ T cells sorted from blood, taken in a trial of the OX40 agonist ivuxolimab. The receptors come from an adult with an advanced solid tumor such as melanoma, head and neck, liver or kidney cancer.

The chain joins TRBV4-1 to TRBJ1-5; D is undetermined. Germline V gene data show CDR1 as MGHRA and CDR2 as YSYEKL. This CDR3 has 14 residues. V lost 3 bases and J 6 bases, leaving 12 bases between the germline ends. CDR3 amino acids: CASSHPGNSQPQHF. For the CDR3, the DNA is TGCGCCAGCAGCCACCCCGGAAACAGTCAGCCCCAGCATTTT.

The chain couples TRBV7-2 to TRBJ1-2; 7 bases align to TRBD1. CDR1 is SGHTA and CDR2 is FQGNSA in the germline V gene. The CDR3 consists of 13 residues. V was pared by 3 bases and J by 4 bases, with 2 bases of the junction left unmatched. CDR3 DNA: TGTGCCAGCAGCTTCGGGACAGCCTATGGCTACACCTTC. Protein sequence: CASSFGTAYGYTF.

The CDR3, as DNA: TGTGCCACCTACGGGACAGGGAGTAACTATGGCTACACCTTC. Its protein product is CATYGTGSNYGYTF. This sequence joins TRBV15 and TRBJ1-2, with 9 bases lining up with TRBD1. Germline lookup yields CDR1 LNHNV and CDR2 YYDKDF (reference sequence). The CDR3 has 14 residues. The ends lost 8 bases at V and 1 base at J; junction bases unmatched: 5.

This clone is judged medium-sized (0.01 to 0.1%). The chain uses TRBV27 and TRBJ1-3; D gene ambiguous. Germline loops: CDR1 MNHEY, CDR2 SMNVEV (reference sequence). The CDR3 is made up of 14 amino acids. The V and J ends lost 0 bases and 8 bases respectively, with 11 bases between them. In nucleotides, the CDR3 is TGTGCCAGCAGTTTATCGGCCGGGGTGGACACCATATATTTT. This encodes CASSLSAGVDTIYF.